Listed here are 31 T cell receptor beta chains from one sample, sequenced in a study (TCRdb year 2016). Library construction relied on RT-PCR. These reads were obtained on an Illumina MiSeq. The public reads were reprocessed in TCRdb via fastp at Q25 and MiXCR, keeping in-frame beta chains. Every CDR3 protein is listed once, alongside the most common genes and DNA of its rows. A total of more than 600,000 distinct CDR3 sequences appear in this sample, around 14% of them only once. Of the sample, roughly 4% falls within the top ten clones. Sequenced sample: memory CD4+ T cells from blood. All receptors come from a female donor in good health, serving as a healthy control.

This clonotype was seen once. The chain links TRBV20-1 to TRBJ1-2, with TRBD1 matching over 9 bases. The germline gives CDR1 DFQATT, CDR2 SNEGSKA (reference sequence). The CDR3 extends over 12 amino acids. V dropped 8 bases and J dropped 10; count of bases not matched to a gene: 11. CDR3 protein: CSTRWTGDNYTF. DNA for the CDR3: TGCAGTACCCGATGGACAGGGGATAACTACACCTTC.

This chain connects TRBV7-6 to TRBJ2-7; 11 bases match TRBD1. Germline V lookup: CDR1 SGHVS, CDR2 FNYEAQ. The CDR3 loop spans 14 amino acids. With V trimmed by 5 bases and J by 7 bases, 7 bases remained unmatched. CDR3 region: CASSPGQGAREQYF. In nucleotides, the CDR3 is TGTGCCAGCAGCCCCGGACAGGGGGCGAGGGAGCAGTACTTC.

The rearrangement joins TRBV20-1 to TRBJ1-4, with no clear D. Germline CDR1 reads DFQATT; CDR2 reads SNEGSKA (reference sequence). The V end lost 3 bases, the J end lost 0 bases, and 11 bases lay between the germline ends. The CDR3 is made up of 15 amino acids. The CDR3 DNA reads TGCAGTGCTAGGCCCGGTGAGGCAACTAATGAAAAACTGTTTTTT. Translating it yields CSARPGEATNEKLFF.

This clonotype was observed a handful of times. The genes are TRBV7-3 and TRBJ2-1; D gene ambiguous. Germline CDR1 SGHTA, CDR2 FQGTGA. CDR3 length: 19 residues. V shed 5 bases and J shed 0 bases, with 23 bases lying between them. The CDR3 coding sequence is TGTGCCAGCAGCCCCTCCCCAGTGCGCTATTCGAGCTCCTACAATGAGCAGTTCTTC. As protein: CASSPSPVRYSSSYNEQFF. Variable domain in full (rest from reference TRBV7-3 and TRBJ2-1): GAGVSQTPSNKVTEKGKYVELRCDPISGHTALYWYRQSLGQGPEFLIYFQGTGAADDSGLPNDRFFAVRPEGSVSTLKIQRTERGDSAVYLCASSPSPVRYSSSYNEQFFGPGTRLTVL.

Ten or more counts support this clonotype. The genes are TRBV12-3 or TRBV12-4 and TRBJ2-7; D is undetermined. The CDR3 runs 12 residues. V dropped 5 bases and J dropped 1 base, with 6 bases sitting between them. The CDR3 is CASSLLSYEQYF. CDR3 DNA sequence: TGTGCCAGCAGTCTACTATCCTACGAGCAGTACTTC.

The chain links TRBV9 to TRBJ1-2; 7 nucleotides align to TRBD1. Germline V CDR1 and CDR2: SGDLS, YYNGEE. The junction had 10 bases not matched to a gene; V was cut back by 0 bases and J by 8 bases. The CDR3 covers 15 residues. CDR3 DNA: TGTGCCAGCAGCGTAGCTACGTGGGGCAGGGGGGGCTACACCTTC. This codes for CASSVATWGRGGYTF. Filled out from reference TRBV9 and TRBJ1-2, the complete variable domain reads DSGVTQTPKHLITATGQRVTLRCSPRSGDLSVYWYQQSLDQGLQFLIQYYNGEERAKGNILERFSAQQFPDLHSELNLSSLELGDSALYFCASSVATWGRGGYTFGSGTRLTVV.

The chain has TRBV20-1 and TRBJ1-2; D remains ambiguous. There are 12 residues in the CDR3. Germline CDR1 is DFQATT and CDR2 is SNEGSKA (reference sequence). The V and J ends lost 1 base and 2 bases respectively, with 5 bases between them. The CDR3 loop reads CSARVRNYGYTF. Here the CDR3 DNA reads TGCAGTGCTAGAGTTAGGAACTATGGCTACACCTTC.

This clonotype was seen many times. This chain joins TRBV7-6 and TRBJ2-1; no clear D. Germline V lookup: CDR1 SGHVS, CDR2 FNYEAQ. V gave up 5 bases and J gave up 7 bases, with 12 bases separating them. This CDR3 is built from 13 residues. This CDR3 is CASSPQGRNEQFF. CDR3 coding DNA: TGTGCCAGCAGCCCACAAGGACGTAATGAGCAGTTCTTC.

This clonotype was seen ten or more times. The chain employs TRBV29-1 and TRBJ1-2, with 7 bases identical to TRBD1. Germline CDR1 reads SQVTM; CDR2 reads ANQGSEA. With 5 bases clipped from V and 7 bases from J, the junction kept 4 bases outside the gene matches. This CDR3 has 11 amino acids. The CDR3 loop is CSVMTGFGYTF. Here the CDR3 DNA reads TGCAGCGTTATGACAGGGTTTGGCTACACCTTC.

A few counts support this clonotype. The J gene is TRBJ1-2, the V gene TRBV7-9; D might be TRBD1 (5 bases). Germline assignment: CDR1 SEHNR and CDR2 FQNEAQ (reference sequence). Trimming pared 2 bases from V and 10 bases from J, leaving 14 bases between. The CDR3 covers 13 residues. The CDR3 is CASSLSMGGTYTF. In DNA form, the CDR3 reads TGTGCCAGCAGCTTATCTATGGGGGGGACCTACACCTTC.

There are a few counts of this clonotype. The rearrangement joins TRBV20-1 to TRBJ2-1, with TRBD2 identical over 9 bases. Germline assignment: CDR1 DFQATT and CDR2 SNEGSKA (reference sequence). V lost 5 bases to trimming and J lost 13 bases; unmatched junction nucleotides: 12. The CDR3 runs 13 residues. DNA for the CDR3: TGCAGTGCTCAGCCCCTAGCGGGATCGACTCAGTTCTTC. Translation: CSAQPLAGSTQFF.

Written as DNA, the CDR3 is TGTGCCAGCAGCAGGAGTGGACTAGCGGGAGGACCGGGCACCGGGGAGCTGTTTTTT. Protein product: CASSRSGLAGGPGTGELFF. The genes are TRBV5-5 and TRBJ2-2, with 14 bases identical to TRBD2. This CDR3 has 19 residues. Germline V gene sequence: CDR1 SGHKS, CDR2 YYEKEE (reference sequence). V gave up 4 bases and J gave up 4 bases; unmatched junction bases: 12.

This clonotype has just a few counts. The J gene is TRBJ2-7, the V gene TRBV5-6; D remains unclear. The V gene's germline CDR1 is SGHDT and CDR2 YYEEEE. The CDR3 runs to 13 residues. Trimming cost V 4 bases and J 3 bases, with 11 bases left between them. The CDR3 DNA reads TGTGCCAGCAGCACACCCGCCATCTACGAGCAGTACTTC. As protein: CASSTPAIYEQYF. The variable domain in full, with the rest retrieved from reference TRBV5-6 and TRBJ2-7, is DAGVTQSPTHLIKTRGQQVTLRCSPKSGHDTVSWYQQALGQGPQFIFQYYEEEERQRGNFPDRFSGHQFPNYSSELNVNALLLGDSALYLCASSTPAIYEQYFGPGTRLTVT.

The chain carries TRBV12-3 or TRBV12-4 and TRBJ1-5, with D hard to call. The CDR3 loop spans 12 amino acids. The V end lost 3 bases, the J end lost 5 bases, and 5 bases lay between the germline ends. The CDR3 sequence: CASSFNYQPQHF. CDR3 nucleotide sequence: TGTGCCAGCAGTTTTAACTATCAGCCCCAGCATTTT.

Only a few counts were recorded for this clonotype. The chain joins TRBV5-1 to TRBJ2-7; D is possibly TRBD1 (5 bases). Germline CDR1 and CDR2: SGHRS and YFSETQ. The CDR3 covers 12 residues. Trimming stripped 1 base from V and 11 bases from J, with 13 bases between. CDR3: CASSLRQGKEYF. CDR3 bases: TGCGCCAGCAGCTTGAGGCAGGGTAAAGAGTACTTC.

This clonotype showed up just a few times. The gene calls are TRBV5-1 and TRBJ1-1; tentatively, D is TRBD1 (5 bases). The CDR3 is made up of 16 amino acids. Trimming removed 4 bases from V and 1 base from J, with 17 bases in between. Germline CDR1 SGHRS, CDR2 YFSETQ. CDR3 loop: CASSPRDGRSNTEAFF. The CDR3 region has the DNA TGCGCCAGCAGCCCAAGGGACGGCCGCTCGAACACTGAAGCTTTCTTT.

This clonotype showed up many times. This chain joins TRBV6-5 and TRBJ2-1, with TRBD2 identical over 10 bases. The CDR3 extends over 13 amino acids. From germline, CDR1 is MNHEY and CDR2 SVGAGI. The J segment lost 9 bases and the V segment lost 11 bases, leaving 10 bases of the junction unmatched. The CDR3, as DNA: TGTGCCTCTCGGCTAGCGGGAGTATCTGAGCAGTTCTTC. This gives the protein CASRLAGVSEQFF.

This sequence joins TRBV18 and TRBJ1-1, with no clear D. The germline V gene encodes CDR1 KGHSH and CDR2 LQKENI. The V and J ends lost 2 bases and 1 base respectively, with 11 bases between them. The CDR3 consists of 15 residues. The CDR3 nucleotides read TGTGCCAGCTCACCATGGTCCGGGTCGAACACTGAAGCTTTCTTT. Its translation is CASSPWSGSNTEAFF.

There are a few counts of this clonotype. The V gene is TRBV7-9, the J gene TRBJ2-5, with TRBD1 identical over 7 bases. Germline CDR1 and CDR2: SEHNR and FQNEAQ (reference sequence). The CDR3 has 13 amino acids. V lost 5 bases and J lost 4; bases outside the gene matches: 4. CDR3 nucleotides: TGTGCCAGCAGCCGAGGGACAGTAGAGACCCAGTACTTC. Translated: CASSRGTVETQYF.

This clonotype was recorded only once. The J gene is TRBJ2-1, the V gene TRBV20-1; the match to TRBD2 covers 7 bases. J was trimmed by 5 bases and V by 0 bases; bases with no gene match: 10. This CDR3 is 16 amino acids long. Germline V gene data show CDR1 as DFQATT and CDR2 as SNEGSKA (reference sequence). CDR3: CSARDIRASGNNEQFF. CDR3 bases: TGCAGTGCTAGAGATATTAGGGCTAGCGGAAACAATGAGCAGTTCTTC.

This clonotype was found a few times. V and J are TRBV7-9 and TRBJ2-1; 10 bases agree with TRBD1. Germline CDR1 is SEHNR and CDR2 is FQNEAQ (reference sequence). The trim removed 5 bases at V and 10 bases at J, leaving 8 bases unmatched. There are 14 residues in the CDR3. CDR3 coding DNA: TGTGCCAGCAGCGTTGGGACAGGGGAGATCGAGCAGTTCTTC. The encoded protein is CASSVGTGEIEQFF. Full variable domain (missing parts from reference TRBV7-9 and TRBJ2-1): DTGVSQNPRHKITKRGQNVTFRCDPISEHNRLYWYRQTLGQGPEFLTYFQNEAQLEKSRLLSDRFSAERPKGSFSTLEIQRTEQGDSAMYLCASSVGTGEIEQFFGPGTRLTVL.

The chain has TRBV11-2 and TRBJ1-2; D is unclear. Germline V gene data show CDR1 as SGHAT and CDR2 as FQNNGV. This CDR3 has 13 residues. The V and J ends lost 0 bases and 4 bases respectively, with 6 bases between them. The CDR3 loop is CASSLDTLYGYTF. CDR3 in DNA: TGTGCCAGCAGCTTAGACACCCTCTATGGCTACACCTTC.

The chain combines TRBV27 with TRBJ1-1; tentative D call: TRBD1 (5 bases). This CDR3 comprises 13 residues. Germline V gives CDR1 MNHEY, CDR2 SMNVEV (reference sequence). Between the trimmed V and J ends, which lost 6 bases and 8 bases, there was a span of 16 bases. CDR3 sequence (DNA): TGTGCCAGCAGCTTGATGGCGGGGGGGGAAGCTTTCTTT. Its protein is CASSLMAGGEAFF.

This clonotype appeared a few times. The rearrangement joins TRBV20-1 to TRBJ2-2, with 11 nucleotides matching TRBD1. The germline gives CDR1 DFQATT, CDR2 SNEGSKA (reference sequence). This CDR3 has 15 residues. V lost 4 bases to trimming and J lost 5 bases; unmatched junction nucleotides: 6. The CDR3 coding sequence is TGCAGTGCTACAAGGGACAGGGGGAATACCGGGGAGCTGTTTTTT. Amino acid sequence: CSATRDRGNTGELFF.

CDR3 protein: CASSRSESGNTIYF. The DNA of the CDR3 is TGTGCCAGCTCGCGTTCAGAATCTGGAAACACCATATATTTT. This sequence joins TRBV12-3 or TRBV12-4 and TRBJ1-3; the D is unclear. Trimming stripped 8 bases from V and 1 base from J, with 12 bases between. The CDR3 sequence is 14 residues long.

Ten or more counts support this clonotype. This CDR3 is CSASSGAWDTEAFF. The CDR3 region has the DNA TGCAGTGCTAGTTCCGGGGCTTGGGACACTGAAGCTTTCTTT. V and J are TRBV20-1 and TRBJ1-1; a weak D match, TRBD1 (5 bases). The CDR3 has 14 amino acids. The germline V gene has CDR1 DFQATT and CDR2 SNEGSKA (reference sequence). Trimming pared 3 bases from V and 3 bases from J, leaving 14 bases between.

This clonotype was seen repeatedly, ten times or more. The V and J genes are TRBV20-1 and TRBJ2-7; D unclear. The CDR3 covers 14 residues. In germline, CDR1 is DFQATT, CDR2 SNEGSKA (reference sequence). Trimming removed 3 bases from V and 2 bases from J, with 14 bases in between. CDR3 amino acids: CSASPPANAYEQYF. CDR3 DNA: TGCAGTGCTAGTCCTCCAGCCAACGCCTACGAGCAGTACTTC.

J is TRBJ1-2 and V is TRBV28, with TRBD1 matching over 9 bases. Trimming cost V 10 bases and J 8 bases; bases outside gene matches: 23. The CDR3 contains 17 residues. Germline loops: CDR1 MDHEN, CDR2 SYDVKM. CDR3 in DNA: TGTGCCACCCCGAGGGCTGGACAGGGGAACCCCATCTCGGGCTACACCTTC. As protein: CATPRAGQGNPISGYTF.

The V call is TRBV27, the J call TRBJ1-4; 7 nucleotides align to TRBD1. The CDR3 is 15 residues long. V lost 5 bases and J lost 8; bases outside the gene matches: 11. From germline, CDR1 is MNHEY and CDR2 SMNVEV (reference sequence). CDR3 DNA sequence: TGTGCCAGCAGTATAGGGGACAGCTCCCGGGAAAAACTGTTTTTT. It encodes CASSIGDSSREKLFF.

This clonotype was recorded at least ten times. The chain recombines TRBV5-1 with TRBJ2-3; no clear D. This CDR3 is 13 amino acids long. V dropped 1 base and J dropped 5 bases, with 8 bases sitting between them. Germline values: CDR1 SGHRS, CDR2 YFSETQ. This chain's CDR3 is CASSLNAGDTQYF. CDR3 sequence (DNA): TGCGCCAGCAGCTTGAATGCTGGAGATACGCAGTATTTT.

For this clonotype: This may come from a read error, since a much larger clone is one base off. The chain links TRBV12-3 or TRBV12-4 to TRBJ1-5; TRBD1 matches 8 bases. The length of the CDR3 is 14 residues. The CDR3 reads CAISLTGGEQPQHF. The CDR3 DNA reads as TGTGCCATCAGTTTAACAGGGGGGGAGCAGCCCCAGCATTTT.